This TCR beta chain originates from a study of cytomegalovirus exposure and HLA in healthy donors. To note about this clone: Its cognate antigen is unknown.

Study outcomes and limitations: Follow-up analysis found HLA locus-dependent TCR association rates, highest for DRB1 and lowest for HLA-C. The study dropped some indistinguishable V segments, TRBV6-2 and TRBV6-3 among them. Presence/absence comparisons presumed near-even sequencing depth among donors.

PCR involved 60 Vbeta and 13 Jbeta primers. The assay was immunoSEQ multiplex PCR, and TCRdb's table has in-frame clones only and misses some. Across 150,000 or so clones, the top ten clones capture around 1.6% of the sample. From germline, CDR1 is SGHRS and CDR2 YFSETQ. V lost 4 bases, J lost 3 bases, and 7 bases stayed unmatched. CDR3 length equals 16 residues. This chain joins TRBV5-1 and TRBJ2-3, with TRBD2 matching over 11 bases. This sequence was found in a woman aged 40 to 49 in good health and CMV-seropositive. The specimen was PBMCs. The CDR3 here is CASSPRLAGNTDTQYF. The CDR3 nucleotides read TGCGCCAGCAGCCCGAGACTAGCGGGAAATACAGATACGCAGTATTTT.